The clone carrying this TCR beta chain was counted only a few times. Its antigen remains unknown. Hyperthyroidism, newly diagnosed and lasting under 2 months, affected patients aged 18 to 65. This entry belongs to a study of T cells in Graves' hyperthyroidism and ophthalmopathy. The wider study: Any treatment followed the collection of peripheral blood at initial diagnosis. The study's findings and limits: Appearing also in blood were most of the thyroid clonotypes expanded above 0.001.

The CDR3 is 14 amino acids. V lost 5 bases to trimming and J lost 2 bases, with 13 bases between them. From germline, CDR1 is ENHRY and CDR2 SYGVKD. TCR beta CDR3 region amplification was performed from RNA transcripts. Primed by the HTBI set, a first-round RT-PCR was run on the TCR CDR3. MiXCR, applied by TCRdb to the multiplex PCR reads, yields one record per CDR3 protein. The data contain 600,000 or so distinct CDR3 sequences, about 16% of them seen just once; the ten biggest clones take up approximately 3.9%. This sequence originates from a woman aged 30 to 39 with Graves' hyperthyroidism. Input material: blood. The chain links TRBV10-3 to TRBJ2-7; a possible D gene is TRBD2 (6 bases). Here the CDR3 reads CAISPGEEPYEQYF. The DNA of the CDR3 is TGTGCCATCAGTCCGGGGGAGGAACCCTACGAGCAGTACTTC.